This TCR beta chain was sequenced during a study of blood T cell repertoires in COVID-19. Data came from immunoSEQ multiplex PCR; TCRdb stores just in-frame clones and leaves some out. The sample lists around 290,000 clones, 70% to 90% seen once, with 2% to 2.5% in the top ten. The CDR3 has 14 amino acids. Germline V lookup: CDR1 KGHSH, CDR2 LQKENI. Trimming took 4 bases from V and 0 from J, leaving 6 bases between them. Recruitment covered 20 to 25 US areas and drew participants whose ages spanned 18 to 89 years. What was sequenced was PBMCs or T cells enriched from blood (not recorded which). The V gene is TRBV18, the J gene TRBJ1-4, with no clear D. The source of this sequence is a woman between 55 and 75 years old in a cohort exposed to, infected with or recovered from COVID-19 (not recorded which). This CDR3 is CASSLGTTNEKLFF. CDR3 DNA sequence: TGTGCCAGCTCACTCGGGACAACTAATGAAAAACTGTTTTTT.